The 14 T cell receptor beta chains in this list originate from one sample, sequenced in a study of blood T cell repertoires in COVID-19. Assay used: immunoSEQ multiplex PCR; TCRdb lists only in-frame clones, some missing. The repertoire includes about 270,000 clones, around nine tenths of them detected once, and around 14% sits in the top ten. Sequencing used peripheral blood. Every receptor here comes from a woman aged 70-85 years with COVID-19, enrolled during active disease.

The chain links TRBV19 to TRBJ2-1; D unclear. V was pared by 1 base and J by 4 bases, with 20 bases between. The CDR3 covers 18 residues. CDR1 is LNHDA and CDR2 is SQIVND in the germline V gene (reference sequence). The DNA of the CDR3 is TGTGCCAGTAGTATAGCAATTTTAATCGCGATGAATTACAATGAGCAGTTCTTC. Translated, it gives CASSIAILIAMNYNEQFF.

The CDR3 is CASSLRGRGGRLATNEKLFF. CDR3 coding DNA: TGTGCCAGCAGCTTAAGGGGAAGGGGGGGACGCCTTGCAACTAATGAAAAACTGTTTTTT. This chain joins TRBV7-8 and TRBJ1-4; D possibly corresponds to TRBD1 (6 bases). Germline lookup yields CDR1 SGHVS and CDR2 FQNEAQ. V lost 2 bases and J lost 0, with 22 bases in between. The CDR3 spans 20 residues.

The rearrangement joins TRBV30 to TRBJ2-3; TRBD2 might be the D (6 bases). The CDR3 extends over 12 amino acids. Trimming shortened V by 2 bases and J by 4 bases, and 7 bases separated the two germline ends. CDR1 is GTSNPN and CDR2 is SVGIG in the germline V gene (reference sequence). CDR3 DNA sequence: TGTGCCTGGAGTCCGGGAGCAGATACGCAGTATTTT. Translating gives CAWSPGADTQYF.

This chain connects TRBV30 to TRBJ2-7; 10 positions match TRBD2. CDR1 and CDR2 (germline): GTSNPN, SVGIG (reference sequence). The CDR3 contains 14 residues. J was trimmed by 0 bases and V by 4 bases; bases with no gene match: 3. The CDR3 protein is CAWKLAGSSYEQYF. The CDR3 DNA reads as TGTGCCTGGAAACTAGCGGGGAGCTCCTACGAGCAGTACTTC. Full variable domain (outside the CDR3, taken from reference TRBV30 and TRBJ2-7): SQTIHQWPATLVQPVGSPLSLECTVEGTSNPNLYWYRQAAGRGLQLLFYSVGIGQISSEVPQNLSASRPQDRQFILSSKKLLLSDSGFYLCAWKLAGSSYEQYFGPGTRLTVT.

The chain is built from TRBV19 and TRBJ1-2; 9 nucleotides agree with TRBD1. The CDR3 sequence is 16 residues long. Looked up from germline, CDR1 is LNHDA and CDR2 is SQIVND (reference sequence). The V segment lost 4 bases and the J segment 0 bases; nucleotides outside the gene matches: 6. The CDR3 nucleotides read TGTGCCAGTAGTACGGGACAGGGTATAGCTAACTATGGCTACACCTTC. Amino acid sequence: CASSTGQGIANYGYTF.

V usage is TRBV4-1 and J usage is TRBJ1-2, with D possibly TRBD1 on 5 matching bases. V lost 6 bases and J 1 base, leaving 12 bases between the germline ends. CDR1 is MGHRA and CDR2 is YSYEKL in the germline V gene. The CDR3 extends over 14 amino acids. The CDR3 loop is CASSEGHVNYGYTF. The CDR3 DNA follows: TGCGCCAGCAGTGAAGGACATGTTAACTATGGCTACACCTTC.

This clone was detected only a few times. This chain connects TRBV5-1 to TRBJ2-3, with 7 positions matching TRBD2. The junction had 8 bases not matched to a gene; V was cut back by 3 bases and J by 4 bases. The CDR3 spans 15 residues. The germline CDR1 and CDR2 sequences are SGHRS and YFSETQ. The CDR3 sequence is CASSSEAGLADTQYF. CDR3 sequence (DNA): TGCGCCAGCAGCTCCGAAGCGGGGCTGGCAGATACGCAGTATTTT.

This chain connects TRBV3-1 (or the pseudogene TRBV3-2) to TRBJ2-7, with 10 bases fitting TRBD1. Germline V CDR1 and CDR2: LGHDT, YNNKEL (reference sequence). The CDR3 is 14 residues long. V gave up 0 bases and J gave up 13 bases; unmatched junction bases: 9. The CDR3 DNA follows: TGTGCCAGCAGCCAAGAATCGGGGACAGGGGTTTCTTACTTC. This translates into CASSQESGTGVSYF.

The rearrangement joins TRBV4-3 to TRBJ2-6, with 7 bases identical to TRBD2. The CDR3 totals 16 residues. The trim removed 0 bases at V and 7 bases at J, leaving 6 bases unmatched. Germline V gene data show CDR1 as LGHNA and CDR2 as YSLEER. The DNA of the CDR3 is TGCGCCAGCAGCCAAGAGTTAGCGGGTGGTGCCAACGTCCTGACTTTC. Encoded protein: CASSQELAGGANVLTF.

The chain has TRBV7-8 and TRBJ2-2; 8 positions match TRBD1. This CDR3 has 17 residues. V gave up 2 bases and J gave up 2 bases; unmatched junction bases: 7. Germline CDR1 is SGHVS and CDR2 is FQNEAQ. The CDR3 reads CASSLFAGGDNTGELFF. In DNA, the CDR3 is TGTGCCAGCAGCTTATTCGCAGGGGGCGACAACACCGGGGAGCTGTTTTTT.

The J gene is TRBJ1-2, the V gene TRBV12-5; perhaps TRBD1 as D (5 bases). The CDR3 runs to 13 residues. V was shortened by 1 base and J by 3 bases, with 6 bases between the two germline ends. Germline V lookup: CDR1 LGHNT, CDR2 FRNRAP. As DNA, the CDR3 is TGTGCTAGTGGTTTGGAGGGGTACTATGGCTACACCTTC. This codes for CASGLEGYYGYTF.

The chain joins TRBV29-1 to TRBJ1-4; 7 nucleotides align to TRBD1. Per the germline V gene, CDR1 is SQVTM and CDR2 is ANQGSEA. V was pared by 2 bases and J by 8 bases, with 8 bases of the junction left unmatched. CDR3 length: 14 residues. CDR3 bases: TGCAGCGTTGAAACAGGGGACCCTCGGGAAAAACTGTTTTTT. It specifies CSVETGDPREKLFF. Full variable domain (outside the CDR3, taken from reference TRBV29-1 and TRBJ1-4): SAVISQKPSRDICQRGTSLTIQCQVDSQVTMMFWYRQQPGQSLTLIATANQGSEATYESGFVIDKFPISRPNLTFSTLTVSNMSPEDSSIYLCSVETGDPREKLFFGSGTQLSVL.

This CDR3 is CASSFRAGWSGYTF. CDR3 DNA sequence: TGTGCCAGCAGCTTTCGCGCAGGGTGGAGTGGCTACACCTTC. The chain has TRBV7-2 and TRBJ1-2; D may be TRBD1 (5 bases). There are 14 residues in the CDR3. The germline V gene has CDR1 SGHTA and CDR2 FQGNSA. Trimming stripped 3 bases from V and 7 bases from J, with 15 bases between.

CDR3 loop: CASSITRTPNTEAFF. The CDR3 nucleotides read TGTGCCAGTAGTATAACGAGAACCCCTAACACTGAAGCTTTCTTT. The chain joins TRBV19 to TRBJ1-1, with no clear D. CDR3 length: 15 amino acids. V was cut by 2 bases and J by 2 bases, with 12 bases left in between. CDR1 is LNHDA and CDR2 is SQIVND in the germline V gene (reference sequence).